This T cell receptor (beta chain) appears in the sequencing data of a study of blood T cell repertoires in COVID-19. Study at large: Sites across the United States, Italy and Spain contributed samples from acute and convalescent COVID-19.

Libraries were prepared by immunoSEQ multiplex PCR; TCRdb keeps only in-frame clonotypes and omits some of them. The sample yields some 510,000 clones, roughly 90% seen once. Germline CDR1 reads LNHDA; CDR2 reads SQIVND (reference sequence). J gave up 4 bases and V 6 bases, and 3 bases lay outside the gene matches. The CDR3 is 13 amino acids. As to this clone: The same CDR3 also results from other DNA sequences found in this sample.

Participant ages covered roughly 18 to 89 years across 20 to 25 US areas. Before being deemed recovered, Cohort 3 donors had two negative PCRs, clearance, or symptom resolution. The clonotype was recovered from a woman aged 40 to 50 who had recovered from COVID-19. The rearrangement links TRBV19 to TRBJ1-1, with 9 bases fitting TRBD1. Sequencing was done on a sample of PBMCs or T cells enriched from blood (not recorded which). The CDR3 sequence: CASSTGGGTEAFF. The CDR3, as DNA: TGTGCCAGTAGCACAGGGGGCGGCACTGAAGCTTTCTTT.